Below are 24 T cell receptor beta chains sequenced from a single sample in a study of beta chain features in type 1 diabetes (dated 2018 in TCRdb). The library was built by means of the immunoSEQ multiplex PCR assay. All of the isolated RNA was reverse transcribed with the High Capacity cDNA Reverse Transcription Kit, so expressed TCRB transcripts were sequenced. TCRdb's version of the immuneACCESS table is confined to in-frame rearrangements and falls short of the full clone set. An unresolved V gene accounts for under half of the shortfall where checked; the remainder is of unknown origin. The sample table shows about 470,000 clones, and around 28% are seen once. The leading ten clones occupy around 0.065% of the sample. The sequenced sample consisted of naive CD4+ T cells from blood. The meaning of the sample's cell subset or site label: true naive CD4+ T cells. The receptors were sampled from a man between 18 and 29 years old in good health.

To note about this clone: Germline and junction disagree at one end, which may indicate a read error. The chain has TRBV7-2 and TRBJ2-3; D is possibly TRBD1 or TRBD2 (6 bases each). This CDR3 is built from 15 residues. Germline V lookup: CDR1 SGHTA, CDR2 FQGNSA. The DNA for the CDR3 is TGTGCCAGCAGCCTAGCGACAGGAGAATTGGATACGCAGTATTTT. This gives the protein CASSLATGELDTQYF.

Only a few counts were recorded for this clone. This chain uses TRBV5-1 with TRBJ1-5, with D possibly TRBD1 on 5 matching bases. V lost 0 bases, J lost 7 bases, and 11 bases lay in between. The CDR3 has 14 amino acids. Germline lookup yields CDR1 SGHRS and CDR2 YFSETQ. The CDR3 nucleotides are TGCGCCAGCAGCTTGGATGGGGCGGGACAGCCCCAGCATTTT. Protein: CASSLDGAGQPQHF.

This clone has more than one count but fewer than ten. The chain combines TRBV7-2 with TRBJ2-3, with TRBD2 matching over 8 bases. The CDR3 sequence is 17 residues long. The V and J ends lost 6 bases and 2 bases, in that order; junction bases with no gene match: 13. Germline lookup yields CDR1 SGHTA and CDR2 FQGNSA. The CDR3 region is CASRESGGGRNTDTQYF. The CDR3 nucleotides read TGTGCCAGCAGGGAGTCCGGAGGCGGGAGGAACACAGATACGCAGTATTTT.

Only a few counts were recorded for this clone. CDR3 amino acids: CAWTVRQGGYLRTF. The CDR3 DNA reads as TGTGCCTGGACCGTCCGACAGGGGGGATATTTAAGGACCTTC. This chain links TRBV30 with TRBJ1-2; 9 nucleotides line up with TRBD1. After removal of 4 bases from V and 14 bases from J, the junction contained 17 bases not matched to a gene. The CDR3 contains 14 residues. Looked up from germline, CDR1 is GTSNPN and CDR2 is SVGIG (reference sequence). The entire variable domain, with the rest obtained from reference TRBV30 and TRBJ1-2, is as follows: SQTIHQWPATLVQPVGSPLSLECTVEGTSNPNLYWYRQAAGRGLQLLFYSVGIGQISSEVPQNLSASRPQDRQFILSSKKLLLSDSGFYLCAWTVRQGGYLRTFGSGTRLTVV.

DNA for the CDR3: TGTGCCAGCAGTGTGAACACCGGGGAGCTGTTTTTT. Translation gives CASSVNTGELFF. The V and J genes are TRBV2 and TRBJ2-2; D not resolved. This CDR3 has 12 amino acids. Trimming left V 4 bases short and J 1 base short, with 1 base between. CDR1 SNHLY and CDR2 FYNNEI come from the germline V gene.

The chain is built from TRBV25-1 and TRBJ2-1; 7 nucleotides line up with TRBD2. The CDR3 is 15 amino acids. Trimming removed 1 base from V and 7 bases from J; junction bases left unmatched: 7. The germline V gene encodes CDR1 MGHDK and CDR2 SYGVNS. The CDR3 loop is CASSEFRDYINEQFF. The CDR3 bases are TGTGCCAGCAGTGAATTCCGGGACTACATAAATGAGCAGTTCTTC.

The chain joins TRBV2 to TRBJ2-3; D call uncertain. This CDR3 comprises 14 residues. Trimming left V 0 bases short and J 8 bases short, with 12 bases between. Germline CDR1 SNHLY, CDR2 FYNNEI. DNA of the CDR3: TGTGCCAGCAGTGAAGCGCCCGCCGGCTCTACGCAGTATTTT. Translated, it gives CASSEAPAGSTQYF.

The chain carries TRBV11-2 and TRBJ2-7; D not resolved. Trimming took 3 bases from V and 4 from J, leaving 10 bases between them. Germline CDR1 reads SGHAT; CDR2 reads FQNNGV. The CDR3 is 13 amino acids. In DNA, the CDR3 is TGTGCCAGCAGCTTGAGTCAGTGGTACGAGCAGTACTTC. Translated: CASSLSQWYEQYF.

The rearrangement links TRBV5-6 to TRBJ2-7, with a possible D match to TRBD2 (5 bases). CDR1 and CDR2 (germline): SGHDT, YYEEEE. The V end lost 2 bases, the J end lost 3 bases, and 9 bases lay between the germline ends. There are 13 residues in the CDR3. The DNA for the CDR3 is TGTGCCAGCAGCTTCGGCGGACTCTACGAGCAGTACTTC. Its protein product is CASSFGGLYEQYF.

This chain connects TRBV21-1 to TRBJ2-4; the DNA was not used to check the table's D call, TRBD2. TRBV21-1 has pseudogene status. The CDR3 is made up of 19 amino acids. This CDR3 reads CASSKAACPSGEAKNIQYF. The CDR3 DNA sequence: TGTGCCAGCAGCAAAGCCGCGTGTCCTAGCGGAGAAGCCAAAAACATTCAGTACTTC.

This clone was picked up many times. This CDR3 is also generated by other DNA sequences in the sample. This chain links TRBV10-3 with TRBJ2-5, with D unresolved. V lost 3 bases to trimming and J lost 4 bases, with 3 bases between them. The CDR3 is made up of 11 amino acids. Germline-derived CDR1 and CDR2 are ENHRY and SYGVKD. The CDR3 is CAISEGETQYF. The CDR3 region has the DNA TGTGCCATCAGTGAAGGAGAGACCCAGTACTTC.

This clone was seen only a few times. This CDR3 reads CSTQSNYGYTF. The CDR3 bases are TGCAGTACACAGAGTAACTATGGCTACACCTTC. The chain recombines TRBV20-1 with TRBJ1-2; D unclear. Germline lookup yields CDR1 DFQATT and CDR2 SNEGSKA (reference sequence). Trimming took off 8 bases at V and 1 base at J, with 8 bases between the two ends. The CDR3 totals 11 residues.

The chain couples TRBV29-1 to TRBJ2-1; TRBD2 might be the D (5 bases). V was trimmed by 0 bases and J by 3 bases, leaving 15 bases between them. The CDR3 runs 16 residues. Per germline, CDR1 SQVTM and CDR2 ANQGSEA. The CDR3 sequence: CSVEDQPSSLYNEQFF. In DNA, the CDR3 is TGCAGCGTTGAAGATCAGCCTAGCAGCCTCTACAATGAGCAGTTCTTC.

This clone was picked up a small number of times. The rearrangement links TRBV30 to TRBJ2-5, with D possibly being TRBD1 (6 bases). The V gene lost 0 bases and the J gene lost 4 bases, with 9 bases spanning the gap. The CDR3 totals 13 residues. Germline V gene sequence: CDR1 GTSNPN, CDR2 SVGIG (reference sequence). Here the CDR3 reads CAWSVGQSETQYF. CDR3 nucleotide sequence: TGTGCCTGGAGTGTAGGACAGTCAGAGACCCAGTACTTC.

The rearrangement uses TRBV9 and TRBJ2-3, with no clear D. The CDR3 contains 12 residues. V lost 2 bases to trimming and J lost 6 bases, with 7 bases between them. Per the germline V gene, CDR1 is SGDLS and CDR2 is YYNGEE. CDR3 sequence (DNA): TGTGCCAGCAGCGTTCGTGAGGATACGCAGTATTTT. Translation gives CASSVREDTQYF.

The chain couples TRBV5-6 to TRBJ2-1; possibly TRBD1 for D (6 bases). V was shortened by 6 bases and J by 0 bases, with 13 bases between the two germline ends. Germline V gene lookup returns CDR1 SGHDT and CDR2 YYEEEE. The CDR3 loop spans 15 amino acids. This CDR3 is CASKRTGNSYNEQFF. In DNA form, the CDR3 reads TGTGCCAGCAAAAGAACAGGGAACTCCTACAATGAGCAGTTCTTC.

This clone has a handful of counts. V and J are TRBV30 and TRBJ1-2, with a possible D match to TRBD1 (5 bases). This CDR3 contains 11 residues. CDR1 and CDR2 from the germline V gene are GTSNPN and SVGIG (reference sequence). V lost 2 bases and J 7 bases, leaving 8 bases between the germline ends. The CDR3 region is CAWSQGVGYTF. CDR3 coding DNA: TGTGCCTGGAGTCAAGGGGTTGGCTACACCTTC.

About this clone: The sample contains more than one DNA sequence encoding this CDR3. The J gene is TRBJ2-7, the V gene TRBV9; possible D gene TRBD2, 5 bases. The CDR3 runs 12 residues. Germline lookup yields CDR1 SGDLS and CDR2 YYNGEE. V lost 0 bases and J lost 6, with 7 bases in between. CDR3 DNA sequence: TGTGCCAGCAGCGTAGACCGGGGCGAGCAGTACTTC. It translates to CASSVDRGEQYF.

V and J are TRBV7-2 and TRBJ1-2, with no clear D. Trimming removed 5 bases from V and 9 bases from J, with 13 bases in between. This CDR3 is built from 12 residues. Germline V gene lookup returns CDR1 SGHTA and CDR2 FQGNSA. CDR3 region: CASSPWLGRYTF. Here the CDR3 DNA reads TGTGCCAGCAGCCCCTGGCTCGGCCGCTACACCTTC. Filled out from reference TRBV7-2 and TRBJ1-2, the complete variable domain reads GAGVSQSPSNKVTEKGKDVELRCDPISGHTALYWYRQSLGQGLEFLIYFQGNSAPDKSGLPSDRFSAERTGGSVSTLTIQRTQQEDSAVYLCASSPWLGRYTFGSGTRLTVV.

This clone was observed a handful of times. The chain has TRBV25-1 and TRBJ2-1; possibly TRBD2 for D (5 bases). In germline, CDR1 is MGHDK, CDR2 SYGVNS. The CDR3 length is 17 residues. Trimming removed 2 bases from V and 6 bases from J, with 20 bases in between. The CDR3 DNA follows: TGTGCCAGCAGTGAACTTAGTCGGCCAGGAGGACGCAATGAGCAGTTCTTC. This encodes CASSELSRPGGRNEQFF.

The chain links TRBV2 to TRBJ2-2, with TRBD1 as a possible D gene (5 bases). The germline V gene encodes CDR1 SNHLY and CDR2 FYNNEI. V gave up 8 bases and J gave up 1 base, with 8 bases separating them. The CDR3 contains 13 residues. As DNA, the CDR3 is TGTGCCAGCCCAGACAGGAACACCGGGGAGCTGTTTTTT. It specifies CASPDRNTGELFF. Looking up the rest from reference TRBV2 and TRBJ2-2 gives the full variable domain: EPEVTQTPSHQVTQMGQEVILRCVPISNHLYFYWYRQILGQKVEFLVSFYNNEISEKSEIFDDQFSVERPDGSNFTLKIRSTKLEDSAMYFCASPDRNTGELFFGEGSRLTVL.

This clone was recorded a few times. J is TRBJ2-1 and V is TRBV11-3; D is perhaps TRBD2 (5 bases). V lost 5 bases and J lost 4, with 15 bases in between. Germline CDR1 is SGHNT and CDR2 is YENEEA. The CDR3 sequence is 15 residues long. The CDR3 bases are TGTGCCAGCAGCGCCCGAGACGGAGGATACAATGAGCAGTTCTTC. Protein: CASSARDGGYNEQFF.

The rearrangement uses TRBV4-2 and TRBJ2-1; D is ambiguous. The CDR3 sequence is 14 residues long. In germline, CDR1 is LGHNA, CDR2 YNFKEQ. With 4 bases removed from V and 7 bases from J, the gap between germline ends came to 14 bases. CDR3 region: CASSPLGLGNEQFF. CDR3 nucleotide sequence: TGTGCCAGCAGCCCCTTGGGCTTAGGTAATGAGCAGTTCTTC.

The V call is TRBV6-6, the J call TRBJ2-7, with TRBD1 matching 8 bases. Looked up from germline, CDR1 is MNHNY and CDR2 is SVGAGI (reference sequence). This CDR3 comprises 14 residues. V lost 2 bases and J lost 6; bases outside the gene matches: 6. This CDR3 reads CASSYARGPGEQYF. CDR3 bases: TGTGCCAGCAGTTACGCCAGGGGGCCGGGCGAGCAGTACTTC.